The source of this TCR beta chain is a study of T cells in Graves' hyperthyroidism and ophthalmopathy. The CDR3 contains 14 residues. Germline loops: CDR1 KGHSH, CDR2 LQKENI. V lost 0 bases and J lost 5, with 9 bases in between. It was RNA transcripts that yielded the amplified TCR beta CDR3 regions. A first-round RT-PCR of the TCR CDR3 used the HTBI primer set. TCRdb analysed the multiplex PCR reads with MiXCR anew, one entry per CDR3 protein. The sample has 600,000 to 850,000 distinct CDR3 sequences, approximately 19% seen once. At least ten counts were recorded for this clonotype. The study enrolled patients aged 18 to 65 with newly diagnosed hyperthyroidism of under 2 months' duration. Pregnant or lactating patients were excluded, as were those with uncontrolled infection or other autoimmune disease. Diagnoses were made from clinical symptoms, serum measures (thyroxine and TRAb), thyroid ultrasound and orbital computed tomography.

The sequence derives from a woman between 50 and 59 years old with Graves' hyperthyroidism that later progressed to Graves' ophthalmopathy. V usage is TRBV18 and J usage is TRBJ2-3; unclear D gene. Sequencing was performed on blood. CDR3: CASSPPATRDTQYF. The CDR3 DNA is TGTGCCAGCTCACCACCGGCTACAAGAGATACGCAGTATTTT.